The 16 T cell receptor beta chains listed next were all sequenced from one sample in a study of blood T cells in healthy people across ages. Primed by a sample-barcoded 5' primer and a J-beta primer mix, a second PCR proceeded for 7 to 11 cycles. TCRdb processed the 5' RACE reads anew with MiXCR; each CDR3 protein has one entry. The repertoire holds about 780,000 distinct CDR3 sequences, with less than 60% as singletons. The sequenced material came from blood. These receptors originate from a man older than 75 in good health.

Note on this clonotype: One end of the junction varies from germline; a read error may be responsible. V gene TRBV27 combines with J gene TRBJ1-1; maybe TRBD1 (6 bases). Germline V CDR1 and CDR2: MNHEY, SMNVEV (reference sequence). The CDR3 runs 14 residues. This chain's CDR3 is CASSLTGLKTEAFF. The CDR3 DNA sequence: TGTGCCAGCAGTTTAACAGGGCTGAAGACTGAAGCTTTCTTT.

The chain joins TRBV20-1 to TRBJ2-3, with a weak D call TRBD2 (6 bases). Looked up from germline, CDR1 is DFQATT and CDR2 is SNEGSKA (reference sequence). The CDR3 has 15 residues. Between the trimmed V and J ends, which lost 5 bases and 5 bases, there was a span of 20 bases. The CDR3 loop reads CSAPRGLPSGDTQYF. CDR3 nucleotide sequence: TGCAGTGCTCCTCGGGGACTCCCCTCGGGAGATACGCAGTATTTT.

This chain links TRBV7-2 with TRBJ2-4; tentatively, D is TRBD1 (6 bases). The assigned J gene may be wrong: the sequence end matches TRBJ2-7 better. Germline CDR1 reads SGHTA; CDR2 reads FQGNSA. This CDR3 spans 14 amino acids. CDR3 sequence reads: CASSLAGQKYEQYF. The CDR3, as DNA: TGTGCCAGCAGCTTAGCGGGACAAAAATACGAGCAGTACTTC.

This sequence joins TRBV27 and TRBJ2-3, with TRBD1 matching 9 bases. V shed 1 base and J 5 bases; nucleotides not matched to a gene: 7. This CDR3 is 16 amino acids long. Per the germline V gene, CDR1 is MNHEY and CDR2 is SMNVEV (reference sequence). CDR3: CASSLWGQGYGDTQYF. CDR3 in DNA: TGTGCCAGCAGTTTATGGGGACAGGGCTATGGAGATACGCAGTATTTT.

V gene TRBV5-4 combines with J gene TRBJ2-1; D may correspond to TRBD1 or TRBD2 (5 bases each). V shed 4 bases and J shed 4 bases, with 18 bases lying between them. The CDR3 spans 16 residues. Per the germline V gene, CDR1 is SGHNT and CDR2 is YYREEE (reference sequence). CDR3 protein: CASSTPSRGPYNEQFF. The CDR3 nucleotides are TGTGCCAGCAGCACCCCCTCTAGGGGACCTTACAATGAGCAGTTCTTC.

This clonotype occurred many times. CDR3 region: CASSQGTGYGKQYF. DNA of the CDR3: TGTGCCAGCAGCCAAGGGACAGGGTACGGGAAGCAGTACTTC. The chain links TRBV14 to TRBJ2-7; TRBD1 agrees at 8 bases. The CDR3 has 14 amino acids. CDR1 SGHDN and CDR2 FVKESK come from the germline V gene. V trimming: 1 base; J trimming: 8 bases; junction bases outside the gene matches: 7.

Of note for this clonotype: Sequence at one end of the junction differs from germline and may be a read error. J is TRBJ2-5 and V is TRBV3-1; D remains unclear. Germline V gene data show CDR1 as LGHDT and CDR2 as YNNKEL (reference sequence). This CDR3 has 14 amino acids. The CDR3 region is CASGQVSSPETQYF. The CDR3 coding sequence is TGTGCCAGCGGCCAAGTCTCTAGTCCAGAGACCCAGTACTTC.

To note about this clonotype: At one boundary the junction diverges from the germline segment, which might be a read error. J is TRBJ1-2 and V is TRBV9; tentative D call: TRBD1 (6 bases). Germline CDR1 SGDLS, CDR2 YYNGEE. There are 19 residues in the CDR3. CDR3 in DNA: TGTGCCAGCATCGTATTGGGGGGCAGGAGGCCCCAAAGTAACTATGGCTACACCTTC. Translated: CASIVLGGRRPQSNYGYTF.

The CDR3 DNA is TGCAGTGCCCCCTCGGGCCTCGGGTATGGCTACACCTTC. Translating it yields CSAPSGLGYGYTF. The chain links TRBV20-1 to TRBJ1-2, with D uncertain. Trimming removed 6 bases from V and 5 bases from J, with 16 bases in between. Per the germline V gene, CDR1 is DFQATT and CDR2 is SNEGSKA (reference sequence). The CDR3 length is 13 residues.

The chain uses TRBV7-3 and TRBJ2-1; no firm D call. The V end lost 1 base, the J end lost 1 base, and 11 bases lay between the germline ends. Germline loops: CDR1 SGHTA, CDR2 FQGTGA. There are 16 residues in the CDR3. Written as DNA, the CDR3 is TGTGCCAGCAGCTTAAGGGCTGCTCATTCCTACAATGAGCAGTTCTTC. Protein sequence: CASSLRAAHSYNEQFF.

The J gene is TRBJ2-1, the V gene TRBV5-1, with TRBD2 identical over 10 bases. Germline-derived CDR1 and CDR2 are SGHRS and YFSETQ. The CDR3 is made up of 16 amino acids. The V gene end was trimmed by 1 base and the J gene end by 7 bases; junction bases not matched to a gene: 8. CDR3 in amino acids: CASSLQSGRARNEQFF. In nucleotides, the CDR3 is TGCGCCAGCAGCTTGCAGAGCGGGAGGGCCAGGAATGAGCAGTTCTTC.

This sequence joins TRBV6-1 and TRBJ2-6; 11 nucleotides align to TRBD1. Germline CDR1 is MNHNS and CDR2 is SASEGT. J was trimmed by 2 bases and V by 5 bases; bases with no gene match: 14. The CDR3 contains 20 residues. DNA of the CDR3: TGTGCCAGCAGTCCCCGGGACAGGGGGAGTTCTTTGGCTGGGGCCAACGTCCTGACTTTC. As protein: CASSPRDRGSSLAGANVLTF.

This sequence joins TRBV5-1 and TRBJ1-1, with D uncertain. CDR3 length: 13 residues. With 4 bases removed from V and 3 bases from J, the gap between germline ends came to 10 bases. Germline V gene data show CDR1 as SGHRS and CDR2 as YFSETQ. The CDR3 DNA sequence: TGCGCCAGCAGCCCCGACGGTCACACTGAAGCTTTCTTT. Translated: CASSPDGHTEAFF.

In its sample, this clonotype was seen a few times. The V call is TRBV10-3, the J call TRBJ2-3; 7 bases align to TRBD2. Trimming cost V 0 bases and J 5 bases; bases outside gene matches: 5. The CDR3 contains 15 residues. Germline V gives CDR1 ENHRY, CDR2 SYGVKD. The CDR3 is CAISESKVAGDTQYF. CDR3 sequence (DNA): TGTGCCATCAGTGAGTCGAAAGTAGCGGGAGATACGCAGTATTTT.

The chain has TRBV28 and TRBJ2-6; D unresolved. Trimming took 6 bases from V and 2 from J, leaving 5 bases between them. The germline CDR1 and CDR2 sequences are MDHEN and SYDVKM. The CDR3 is 13 amino acids. The CDR3 sequence is CASRTPGANVLTF. The CDR3 nucleotides read TGTGCCAGCAGGACCCCTGGGGCCAACGTCCTGACTTTC.

This clonotype was seen only a few times. The chain links TRBV5-1 to TRBJ2-7; tentative D call: TRBD2 (6 bases). The CDR3 length is 14 residues. V gave up 4 bases and J gave up 3 bases, with 14 bases separating them. Germline loops: CDR1 SGHRS, CDR2 YFSETQ. CDR3 region: CASSLSGDHYEQYF. In DNA form, the CDR3 reads TGCGCCAGCAGCCTTAGCGGAGACCACTACGAGCAGTACTTC.